Following are 20 T cell receptor beta chains from one sample sequenced in a study of CD8+ T cells in alopecia areata. Extracted RNA was reverse transcribed, and the resulting cDNA served as sequencing template. Measured with immunoSEQ multiplex PCR; TCRdb has only the in-frame clones, and not every one. The sample has about 150,000 clones, about 87% seen once; the top ten hold around 15%. The sample was CD8+ T cells sorted from blood, taken at week 0. These receptors came from a human donor with alopecia areata.

The rearrangement uses TRBV6-5 and TRBJ2-1; 7 bases match TRBD1. This CDR3 has 14 amino acids. Per germline, CDR1 MNHEY and CDR2 SVGAGI. With V trimmed by 6 bases and J by 4 bases, 6 bases remained unmatched. DNA for the CDR3: TGTGCCAGCAGCCCGGACAGGCCGTACAATGAGCAGTTCTTC. This codes for CASSPDRPYNEQFF.

The CDR3 here is CASSVYPGARYEQYF. The DNA of the CDR3 is TGTGCCAGCAGTGTATACCCAGGGGCGCGGTACGAGCAGTACTTC. This chain joins TRBV27 and TRBJ2-7, with a possible D match to TRBD1 (6 bases). Germline CDR1 MNHEY, CDR2 SMNVEV (reference sequence). V was pared by 5 bases and J by 4 bases, with 18 bases between. The CDR3 is made up of 15 amino acids.

The CDR3 DNA sequence: TGTGCCAGCAGCCAAGTAGAGTTCGATGAGCAGTTCTTC. Protein sequence: CASSQVEFDEQFF. V is TRBV14 and J is TRBJ2-1; D gene uncertain. Germline V gives CDR1 SGHDN, CDR2 FVKESK. With 1 base removed from V and 8 bases from J, the gap between germline ends came to 9 bases. CDR3 length: 13 residues.

The genes are TRBV27 and TRBJ2-4; the D gene is possibly TRBD2 (6 bases). Trimming took off 0 bases at V and 13 bases at J, with 16 bases between the two ends. This CDR3 is 14 amino acids long. CDR1 is MNHEY and CDR2 is SMNVEV in the germline V gene (reference sequence). CDR3 in amino acids: CASSLSGGSDLQYF. CDR3 in DNA: TGTGCCAGCAGTTTATCGGGAGGCTCAGACCTACAGTACTTC.

This clone was seen a single time. The V and J genes are TRBV7-9 and TRBJ1-1, with 7 bases matching TRBD1. V gave up 5 bases and J gave up 5 bases; unmatched junction bases: 11. This CDR3 region has 15 residues. From germline, CDR1 is SEHNR and CDR2 FQNEAQ (reference sequence). The CDR3 DNA follows: TGTGCCAGCAGCCGCGAACAGGGGATTGGGACTGAAGCTTTCTTT. As protein: CASSREQGIGTEAFF.

The chain joins TRBV25-1 to TRBJ2-1, with 7 bases aligning to TRBD1. The CDR3 has 14 amino acids. Germline-derived CDR1 and CDR2 are MGHDK and SYGVNS. Trimming cost V 6 bases and J 2 bases; bases outside gene matches: 4. CDR3 DNA sequence: TGTGCCAGCAGCCGACAGGGCGCCTACAATGAGCAGTTCTTC. Its protein is CASSRQGAYNEQFF.

This chain links TRBV5-1 with TRBJ2-3, with D perhaps matching TRBD2 (5 bases). The V gene's germline CDR1 is SGHRS and CDR2 YFSETQ. V shed 6 bases and J shed 9 bases, with 14 bases lying between them. This CDR3 is 12 amino acids long. In nucleotides, the CDR3 is TGCGCCAGCATTGGGTACACGGGGACGCAGTATTTT. It translates to CASIGYTGTQYF. The complete variable domain, with remaining parts taken from reference TRBV5-1 and TRBJ2-3, reads KAGVTQTPRYLIKTRGQQVTLSCSPISGHRSVSWYQQTPGQGLQFLFEYFSETQRNKGNFPGRFSGRQFSNSRSEMNVSTLELGDSALYLCASIGYTGTQYFGPGTRLTVL.

The chain links TRBV27 to TRBJ2-1; a weak D match, TRBD1 (7 bases). The V end lost 0 bases, the J end lost 7 bases, and 13 bases lay between the germline ends. Germline lookup yields CDR1 MNHEY and CDR2 SMNVEV (reference sequence). CDR3 length: 15 amino acids. DNA for the CDR3: TGTGCCAGCAGTTTATCTACCAGGGGGGATAATGAGCAGTTCTTC. Amino acids: CASSLSTRGDNEQFF.

This clone appeared once. The chain joins TRBV10-2 to TRBJ2-1; no reliable D call. The V gene's germline CDR1 is WSHSY and CDR2 SAAADI. V was shortened by 0 bases and J by 9 bases, with 6 bases between the two germline ends. The CDR3 extends over 12 amino acids. DNA for the CDR3: TGCGCCAGCAGTGAGTCCGGCGGTGAGCAGTTCTTC. Translated: CASSESGGEQFF.

This clone was observed a single time. The V and J genes are TRBV27 and TRBJ1-1, with unresolved D. The germline V gene encodes CDR1 MNHEY and CDR2 SMNVEV (reference sequence). The length of the CDR3 is 13 residues. V gave up 9 bases and J gave up 2 bases, with 13 bases separating them. The CDR3 region is CASEQAPNTEAFF. In DNA, the CDR3 is TGTGCCAGTGAACAAGCACCTAACACTGAAGCTTTCTTT.

V usage is TRBV7-9 and J usage is TRBJ2-7; tentative D call: TRBD1 (6 bases). The CDR3 covers 14 residues. The ends were cut back, 3 bases at V and 7 bases at J, with 16 bases in the middle. CDR1 SEHNR and CDR2 FQNEAQ come from the germline V gene (reference sequence). The DNA for the CDR3 is TGTGCCAGCAGCTTTGCACAGGGAGTGGGGGAGCAGTACTTC. This translates into CASSFAQGVGEQYF.

V usage is TRBV2 and J usage is TRBJ2-7; D is ambiguous. The CDR3 loop spans 17 amino acids. V was shortened by 1 base and J by 1 base, with 17 bases between the two germline ends. The germline gives CDR1 SNHLY, CDR2 FYNNEI. The CDR3 is CASSEGSVGFGSYEQYF. The CDR3 nucleotides read TGTGCCAGCAGTGAAGGATCCGTCGGGTTTGGGTCCTACGAGCAGTACTTC.

The chain recombines TRBV12-2 with TRBJ2-3. TRBV12-2 constitutes a pseudogene. CDR3 length: 13 residues. As DNA, the CDR3 is TGTGCAAGTCGCTTATATGGGTCAGATACGCAGTATTTT. It codes for CASRLYGSDTQYF.

The chain links TRBV29-1 to TRBJ2-4, with 7 bases fitting TRBD1. V trimming: 5 bases; J trimming: 3 bases; junction bases outside the gene matches: 16. The CDR3 runs 17 residues. Per germline, CDR1 SQVTM and CDR2 ANQGSEA. The CDR3 loop reads CSVRTGSLTPNKNIQYF. CDR3 in DNA: TGCAGCGTTCGGACAGGATCATTGACACCAAACAAAAACATTCAGTACTTC. The full variable domain, in which reference TRBV29-1 and TRBJ2-4 provide the parts outside the CDR3, is SAVISQKPSRDICQRGTSLTIQCQVDSQVTMMFWYRQQPGQSLTLIATANQGSEATYESGFVIDKFPISRPNLTFSTLTVSNMSPEDSSIYLCSVRTGSLTPNKNIQYFGAGTRLSVL.

The chain couples TRBV5-5 to TRBJ2-7; D may be TRBD1 or TRBD2 (5 bases each). The V end was cut by 0 bases, the J end by 3 bases, with 13 bases between. Germline V gene data show CDR1 as SGHKS and CDR2 as YYEKEE (reference sequence). The CDR3 covers 15 residues. This CDR3 is CASSLAGTGNYEQYF. The CDR3, as DNA: TGTGCCAGCAGCTTGGCGGGAACAGGCAACTACGAGCAGTACTTC.

The chain joins TRBV7-9 to TRBJ1-3; D remains ambiguous. CDR1 and CDR2 (germline): SEHNR, FQNEAQ (reference sequence). V was trimmed by 5 bases and J by 2 bases, leaving 7 bases between them. The CDR3 consists of 13 residues. The CDR3 nucleotides read TGTGCCAGCAGCCCCGCGACTGGAAACACCATATATTTT. It specifies CASSPATGNTIYF.

The chain joins TRBV30 to TRBJ1-2; TRBD1 matches at 8 bases. The CDR3 is 12 residues long. From germline, CDR1 is GTSNPN and CDR2 SVGIG (reference sequence). V lost 8 bases, J lost 3 bases, and 5 bases stayed unmatched. The DNA of the CDR3 is TGTGCCCGGGCAGGGGGCTACTATGGCTACACCTTC. Translating it yields CARAGGYYGYTF.

This sequence joins TRBV11-2 and TRBJ2-3; D may be TRBD1 or TRBD2 (5 bases each). Germline V lookup: CDR1 SGHAT, CDR2 FQNNGV. V shed 4 bases and J shed 1 base, with 18 bases lying between them. The CDR3 extends over 17 amino acids. CDR3 nucleotides: TGTGCCAGCAGCTCCCGGGGCCCTCCTTCTGGCACAGATACGCAGTATTTT. Amino acids: CASSSRGPPSGTDTQYF.

The V call is TRBV5-1, the J call TRBJ2-1; 11 bases map to TRBD1. The length of the CDR3 is 14 residues. The J segment lost 8 bases and the V segment lost 4 bases, leaving 5 bases of the junction unmatched. Germline V gives CDR1 SGHRS, CDR2 YFSETQ. The CDR3 sequence: CASSPGTGGDEQFF. DNA of the CDR3: TGCGCCAGCAGCCCGGGGACAGGGGGTGATGAGCAGTTCTTC.

The chain is built from TRBV14 and TRBJ1-2; unclear D gene. The germline V gene has CDR1 SGHDN and CDR2 FVKESK. The CDR3 is 15 residues long. V shed 1 base and J shed 6 bases, with 15 bases lying between them. In DNA form, the CDR3 reads TGTGCCAGCAGCCAAGGGCGGAGAACCCAACATGGCTACACCTTC. Translation gives CASSQGRRTQHGYTF.